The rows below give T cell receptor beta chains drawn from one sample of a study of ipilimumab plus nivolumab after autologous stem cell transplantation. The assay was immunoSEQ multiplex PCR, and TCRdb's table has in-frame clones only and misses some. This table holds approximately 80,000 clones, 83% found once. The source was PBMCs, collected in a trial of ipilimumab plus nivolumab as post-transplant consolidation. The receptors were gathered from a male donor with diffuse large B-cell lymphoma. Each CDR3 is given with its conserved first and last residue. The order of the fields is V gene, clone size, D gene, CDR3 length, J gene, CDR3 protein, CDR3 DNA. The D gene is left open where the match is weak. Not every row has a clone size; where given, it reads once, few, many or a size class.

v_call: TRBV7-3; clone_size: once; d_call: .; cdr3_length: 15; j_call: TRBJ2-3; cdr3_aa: CASSPRPGPVDTQYF; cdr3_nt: TGTGCCAGCAGCCCCAGACCAGGACCCGTTGATACGCAGTATTTT
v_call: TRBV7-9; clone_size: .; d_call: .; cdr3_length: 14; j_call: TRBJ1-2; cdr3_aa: CASSSQGSNYGYTF; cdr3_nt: TGTGCCAGCAGTTCCCAGGGGTCTAACTATGGCTACACCTTC
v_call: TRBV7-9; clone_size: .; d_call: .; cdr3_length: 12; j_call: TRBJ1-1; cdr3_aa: CASSSEGLEAFF; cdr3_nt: TGTGCCAGCAGCTCCGAAGGCCTTGAAGCTTTCTTT
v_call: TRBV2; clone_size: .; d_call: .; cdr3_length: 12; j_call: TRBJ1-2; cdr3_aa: CASRDRDYGYTF; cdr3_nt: TGTGCCAGCAGGGACAGAGACTATGGCTACACCTTC
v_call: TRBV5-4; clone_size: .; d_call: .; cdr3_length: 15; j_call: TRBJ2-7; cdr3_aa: CASSTGGPGSDEQYF; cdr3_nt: TGTGCCAGCAGCACGGGTGGGCCAGGGAGCGACGAGCAGTACTTC
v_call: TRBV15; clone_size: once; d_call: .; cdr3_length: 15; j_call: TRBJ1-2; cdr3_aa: CATSREAGPGWGYTF; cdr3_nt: TGTGCCACCAGCAGAGAGGCAGGGCCGGGATGGGGCTACACCTTC
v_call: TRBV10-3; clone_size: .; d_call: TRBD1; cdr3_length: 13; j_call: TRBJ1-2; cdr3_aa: CAIRLTGGYGYTF; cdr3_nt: TGTGCCATCAGACTCACAGGGGGCTATGGCTACACCTTC
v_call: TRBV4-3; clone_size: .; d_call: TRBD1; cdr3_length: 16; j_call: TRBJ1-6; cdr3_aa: CASSQDGQGDNSPLHF; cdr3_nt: TGCGCCAGCAGCCAGGATGGACAGGGGGATAATTCACCCCTCCACTTT
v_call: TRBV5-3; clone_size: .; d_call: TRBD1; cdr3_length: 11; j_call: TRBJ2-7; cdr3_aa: CARRDRDEQYF; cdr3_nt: TGTGCCAGAAGGGACAGGGATGAGCAGTACTTC
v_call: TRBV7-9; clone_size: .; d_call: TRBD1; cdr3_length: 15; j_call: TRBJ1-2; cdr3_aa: CASRKGQGYGYGYTF; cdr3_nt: TGTGCCAGCAGGAAGGGACAGGGCTATGGTTATGGCTACACCTTC
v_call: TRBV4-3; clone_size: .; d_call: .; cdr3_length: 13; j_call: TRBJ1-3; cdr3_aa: CASSQMVGNTIYF; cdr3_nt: TGCGCCAGCAGCCAAATGGTCGGAAACACCATATATTTT
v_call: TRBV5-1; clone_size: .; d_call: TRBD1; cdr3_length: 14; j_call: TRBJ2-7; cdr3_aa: CASTVGGPRDEQYF; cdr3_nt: TGCGCCAGCACGGTAGGGGGCCCCCGCGACGAGCAGTACTTC
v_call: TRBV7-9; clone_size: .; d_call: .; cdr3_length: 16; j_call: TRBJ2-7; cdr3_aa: CASSLASVVFSYEQYF; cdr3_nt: TGTGCCAGCAGCTTAGCGAGTGTAGTTTTCTCCTACGAGCAGTACTTC
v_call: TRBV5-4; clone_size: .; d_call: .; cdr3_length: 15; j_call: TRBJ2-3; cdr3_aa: CASSTRTASTDTQYF; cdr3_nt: TGTGCCAGCAGCACCCGGACAGCTAGCACAGATACGCAGTATTTT
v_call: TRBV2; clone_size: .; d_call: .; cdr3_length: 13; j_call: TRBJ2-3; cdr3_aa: CASSEGDLDTQYF; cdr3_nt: TGTGCCAGCAGTGAAGGGGACCTAGATACGCAGTATTTT
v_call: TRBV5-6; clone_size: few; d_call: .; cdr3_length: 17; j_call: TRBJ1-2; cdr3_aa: CASSIGGSGTAAYGYTF; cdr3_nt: TGTGCCAGCAGCATAGGAGGCTCAGGGACGGCTGCGTATGGCTACACCTTC
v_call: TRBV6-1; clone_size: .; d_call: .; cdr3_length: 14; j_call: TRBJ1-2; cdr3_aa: CASSKGGAYYGYTF; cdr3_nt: TGTGCCAGCAGCAAGGGGGGGGCCTACTATGGCTACACCTTC
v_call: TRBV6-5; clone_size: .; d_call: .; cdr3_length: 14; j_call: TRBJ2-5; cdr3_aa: CASSYVGVVETQYF; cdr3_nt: TGTGCCAGCAGTTACGTCGGGGTAGTGGAGACCCAGTACTTC
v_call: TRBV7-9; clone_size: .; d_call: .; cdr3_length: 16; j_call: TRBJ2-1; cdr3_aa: CASSRRQRSSYNEQFF; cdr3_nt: TGTGCCAGCAGCCGACGCCAGAGAAGCTCCTACAATGAGCAGTTCTTC
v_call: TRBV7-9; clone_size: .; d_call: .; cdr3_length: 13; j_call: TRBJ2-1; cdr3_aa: CASSLTPDRPKFF; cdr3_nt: TGTGCCAGCAGCTTAACCCCCGACAGGCCGAAGTTCTTC
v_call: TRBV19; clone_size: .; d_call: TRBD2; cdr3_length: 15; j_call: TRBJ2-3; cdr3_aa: CATGGLAGSTDTQYF; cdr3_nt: TGTGCAACTGGGGGGCTAGCGGGTAGCACAGATACGCAGTATTTT
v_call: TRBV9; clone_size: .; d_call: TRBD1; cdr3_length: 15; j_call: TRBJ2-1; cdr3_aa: CASSPTGQGTGSQFF; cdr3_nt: TGTGCCAGCAGCCCTACGGGACAGGGCACAGGGTCCCAGTTCTTC
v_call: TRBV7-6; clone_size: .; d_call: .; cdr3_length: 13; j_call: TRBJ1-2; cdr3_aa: CASSPTGNYGYTF; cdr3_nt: TGTGCCAGCAGCCCGACGGGAAACTATGGCTACACCTTC
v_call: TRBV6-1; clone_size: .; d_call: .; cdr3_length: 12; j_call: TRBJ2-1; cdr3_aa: CATKDGWNEQFF; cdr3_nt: TGTGCCACCAAGGACGGGTGGAATGAGCAGTTCTTC
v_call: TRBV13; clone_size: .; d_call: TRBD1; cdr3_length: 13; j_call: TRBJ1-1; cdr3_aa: CASSLGTGTEAFF; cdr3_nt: TGTGCCAGCAGCTTAGGGACAGGGACCGAAGCTTTCTTT
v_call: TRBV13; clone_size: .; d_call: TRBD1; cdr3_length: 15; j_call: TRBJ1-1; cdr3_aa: CASSPRTGPGTEAFF; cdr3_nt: TGTGCCAGCAGCCCGCGGACAGGTCCAGGGACTGAAGCTTTCTTT
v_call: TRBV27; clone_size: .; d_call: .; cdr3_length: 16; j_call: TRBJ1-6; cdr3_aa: CASSLTGIRMGSPLHF; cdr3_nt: TGTGCCAGCAGTTTAACCGGGATTCGAATGGGTTCACCCCTCCACTTT
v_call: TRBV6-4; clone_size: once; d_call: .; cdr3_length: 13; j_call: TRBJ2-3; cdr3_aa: CASSDSSGDTQYF; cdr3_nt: TGTGCCAGCAGTGACTCGAGCGGGGATACGCAGTATTTT